This T cell receptor beta chain was observed in a study of CD8+CD57+ T cells in acquired aplastic anemia. Turning to the study itself: Sorted CD4+ and CD8+ cells gave an average of approximately 3.4 ug of DNA. As sequenced from healthy donors, CD4+ cells averaged roughly 10 million reads.

Regarding this clonotype: Antigen specificity is unknown.

V was clipped by 2 bases and J by 3 bases, with 12 bases between them. Germline-derived CDR1 and CDR2 are DFQATT and SNEGSKA (reference sequence). The CDR3 is 14 residues long. Study-level results: Researchers report that fewer than 30 CD8+ CDR3 sequences appeared in both patients and controls. Controls did not differ significantly from patients in CD8+ Simpson's diversity.

TCR beta VDJ combinations and CDR3 sequences were profiled from genomic DNA. TCRdb recomputed calls from the reads with MiXCR, one row per CDR3 protein. The repertoire has about 180,000 distinct CDR3 sequences, about half of them found once; the top ten carry under 3.5%. The source of this sequence is a human donor in good health. Sequencing used sorted CD4+, CD8+, or CD8+CD57+ T cells (not recorded which) from PBMCs. The V and J genes are TRBV20-1 and TRBJ2-3; a weak D match, TRBD1 (5 bases). The CDR3, as DNA: TGCAGTGCTAGACAGGGTATCGGGACAGATACGCAGTATTTT. It encodes CSARQGIGTDTQYF.